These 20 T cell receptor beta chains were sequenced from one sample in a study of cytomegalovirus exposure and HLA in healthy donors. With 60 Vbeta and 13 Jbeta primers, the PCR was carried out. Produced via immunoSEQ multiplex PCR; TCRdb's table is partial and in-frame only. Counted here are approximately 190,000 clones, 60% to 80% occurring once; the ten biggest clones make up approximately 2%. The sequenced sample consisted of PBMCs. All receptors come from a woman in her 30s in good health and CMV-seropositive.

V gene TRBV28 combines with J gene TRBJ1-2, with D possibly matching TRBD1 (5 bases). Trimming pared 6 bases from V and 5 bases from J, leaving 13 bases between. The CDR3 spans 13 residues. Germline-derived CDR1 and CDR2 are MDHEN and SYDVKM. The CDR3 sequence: CASSSQTAYGYTF. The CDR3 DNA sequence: TGTGCCAGCAGCTCGCAGACAGCGTATGGCTACACCTTC.

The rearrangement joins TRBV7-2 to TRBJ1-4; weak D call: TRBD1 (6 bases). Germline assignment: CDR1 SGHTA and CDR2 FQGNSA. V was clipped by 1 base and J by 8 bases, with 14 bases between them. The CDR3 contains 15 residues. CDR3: CASSLGQAGGEKLFF. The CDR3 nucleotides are TGTGCCAGCAGCTTAGGACAGGCCGGCGGGGAAAAACTGTTTTTT.

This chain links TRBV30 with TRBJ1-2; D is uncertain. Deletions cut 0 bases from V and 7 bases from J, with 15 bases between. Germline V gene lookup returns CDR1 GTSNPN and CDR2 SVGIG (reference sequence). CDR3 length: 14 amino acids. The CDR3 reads CAWSVISVETGYTF. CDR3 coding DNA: TGTGCCTGGAGTGTAATATCAGTGGAGACTGGCTACACCTTC.

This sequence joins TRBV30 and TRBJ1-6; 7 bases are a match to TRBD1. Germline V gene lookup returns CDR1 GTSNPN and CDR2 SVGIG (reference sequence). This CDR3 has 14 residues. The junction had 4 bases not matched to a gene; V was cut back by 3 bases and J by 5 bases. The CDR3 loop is CAWRGTVNNSPLHF. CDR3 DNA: TGTGCCTGGAGGGGGACAGTCAATAATTCACCCCTCCACTTT.

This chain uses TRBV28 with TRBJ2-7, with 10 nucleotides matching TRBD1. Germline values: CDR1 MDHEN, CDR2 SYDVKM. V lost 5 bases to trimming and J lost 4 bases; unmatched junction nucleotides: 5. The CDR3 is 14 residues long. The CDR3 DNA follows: TGTGCCAGCAGTCCACGGGACAGGGGATACGAGCAGTACTTC. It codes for CASSPRDRGYEQYF.

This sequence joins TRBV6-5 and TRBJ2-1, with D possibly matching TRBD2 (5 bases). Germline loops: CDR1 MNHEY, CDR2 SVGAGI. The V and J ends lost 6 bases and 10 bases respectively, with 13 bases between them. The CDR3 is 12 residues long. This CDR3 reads CASSPTSNEQFF. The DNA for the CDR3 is TGTGCCAGCAGCCCCACTAGTAACGAGCAGTTCTTC.

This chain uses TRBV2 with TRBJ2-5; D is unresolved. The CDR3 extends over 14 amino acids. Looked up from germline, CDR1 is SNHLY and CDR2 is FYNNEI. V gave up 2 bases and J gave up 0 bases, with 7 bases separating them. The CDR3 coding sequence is TGTGCCAGCAGTGAATCTATCTACCAAGAGACCCAGTACTTC. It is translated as CASSESIYQETQYF. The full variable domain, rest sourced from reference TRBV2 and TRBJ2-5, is EPEVTQTPSHQVTQMGQEVILRCVPISNHLYFYWYRQILGQKVEFLVSFYNNEISEKSEIFDDQFSVERPDGSNFTLKIRSTKLEDSAMYFCASSESIYQETQYFGPGTRLLVL.

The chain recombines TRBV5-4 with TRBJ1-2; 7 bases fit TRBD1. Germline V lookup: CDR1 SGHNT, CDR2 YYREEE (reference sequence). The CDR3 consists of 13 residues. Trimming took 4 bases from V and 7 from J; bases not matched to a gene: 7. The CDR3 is CASSDTGVPGYTF. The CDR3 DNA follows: TGTGCCAGCAGCGATACAGGGGTCCCTGGCTACACCTTC.

CDR3 sequence: CAWSVLGLGPLEQYF. DNA for the CDR3: TGTGCCTGGAGTGTACTGGGACTAGGCCCCCTCGAGCAGTACTTC. J is TRBJ2-7 and V is TRBV30, with 8 nucleotides matching TRBD2. Germline-derived CDR1 and CDR2 are GTSNPN and SVGIG (reference sequence). With V trimmed by 0 bases and J by 6 bases, 10 bases remained unmatched. CDR3 length: 15 residues.

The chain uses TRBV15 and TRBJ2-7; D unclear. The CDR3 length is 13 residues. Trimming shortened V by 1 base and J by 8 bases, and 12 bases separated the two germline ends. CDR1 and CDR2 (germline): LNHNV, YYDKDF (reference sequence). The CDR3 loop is CATSRGGVSQQYF. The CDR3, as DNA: TGTGCCACCAGCAGAGGAGGCGTATCTCAGCAGTACTTC.

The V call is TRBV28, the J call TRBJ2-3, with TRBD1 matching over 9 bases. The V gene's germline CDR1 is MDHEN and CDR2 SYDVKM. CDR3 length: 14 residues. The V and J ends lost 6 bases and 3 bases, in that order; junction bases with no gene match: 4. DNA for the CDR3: TGTGCCAGCAGGGGACAGGGTCCGACAGATACGCAGTATTTT. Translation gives CASRGQGPTDTQYF.

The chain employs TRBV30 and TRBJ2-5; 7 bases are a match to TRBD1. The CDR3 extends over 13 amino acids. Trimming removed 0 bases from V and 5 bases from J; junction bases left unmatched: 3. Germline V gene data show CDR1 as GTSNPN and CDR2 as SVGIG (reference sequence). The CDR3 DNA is TGTGCCTGGAGTGTCCAGGGGGTGGAGACCCAGTACTTC. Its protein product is CAWSVQGVETQYF.

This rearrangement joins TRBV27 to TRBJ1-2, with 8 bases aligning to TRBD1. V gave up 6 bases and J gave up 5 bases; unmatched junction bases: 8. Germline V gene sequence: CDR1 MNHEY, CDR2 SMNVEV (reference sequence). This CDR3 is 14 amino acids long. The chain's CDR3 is CASRMAGGVYGYTF. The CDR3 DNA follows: TGTGCCAGCAGGATGGCAGGGGGCGTTTATGGCTACACCTTC.

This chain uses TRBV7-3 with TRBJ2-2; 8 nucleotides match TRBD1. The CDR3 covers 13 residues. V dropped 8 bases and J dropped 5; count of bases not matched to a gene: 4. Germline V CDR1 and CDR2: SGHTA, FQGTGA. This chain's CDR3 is CASGQGATGELFF. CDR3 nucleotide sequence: TGTGCCAGCGGTCAGGGGGCGACCGGGGAGCTGTTTTTT.

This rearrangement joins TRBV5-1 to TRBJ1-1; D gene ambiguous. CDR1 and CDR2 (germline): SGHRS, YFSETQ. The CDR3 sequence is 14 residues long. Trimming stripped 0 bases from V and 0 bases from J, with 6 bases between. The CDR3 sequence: CASSLAAVNTEAFF. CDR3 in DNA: TGCGCCAGCAGCTTGGCTGCGGTGAACACTGAAGCTTTCTTT. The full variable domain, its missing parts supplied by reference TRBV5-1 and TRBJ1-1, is KAGVTQTPRYLIKTRGQQVTLSCSPISGHRSVSWYQQTPGQGLQFLFEYFSETQRNKGNFPGRFSGRQFSNSRSEMNVSTLELGDSALYLCASSLAAVNTEAFFGQGTRLTVV.

The CDR3 loop reads CASSQDILAADTQYF. The CDR3 coding sequence is TGTGCCAGCAGCCAAGATATCCTAGCAGCAGATACGCAGTATTTT. This chain uses TRBV4-2 with TRBJ2-3; D might be TRBD2 (5 bases). V was pared by 0 bases and J by 4 bases, with 11 bases between. This CDR3 comprises 15 residues. Germline-derived CDR1 and CDR2 are LGHNA and YNFKEQ.

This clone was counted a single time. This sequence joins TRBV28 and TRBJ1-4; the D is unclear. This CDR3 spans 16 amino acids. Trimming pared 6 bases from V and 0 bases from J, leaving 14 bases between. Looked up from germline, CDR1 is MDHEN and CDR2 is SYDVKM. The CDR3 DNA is TGTGCCAGCAGCCTAAGTAGGAGTGCAACTAATGAAAAACTGTTTTTT. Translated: CASSLSRSATNEKLFF.

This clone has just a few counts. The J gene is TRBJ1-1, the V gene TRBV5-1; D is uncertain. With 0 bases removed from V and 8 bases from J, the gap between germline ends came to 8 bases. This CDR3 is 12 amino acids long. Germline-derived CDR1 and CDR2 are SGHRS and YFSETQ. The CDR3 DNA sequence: TGCGCCAGCAGCTTGGATGCGAGGGAAGCTTTCTTT. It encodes CASSLDAREAFF.

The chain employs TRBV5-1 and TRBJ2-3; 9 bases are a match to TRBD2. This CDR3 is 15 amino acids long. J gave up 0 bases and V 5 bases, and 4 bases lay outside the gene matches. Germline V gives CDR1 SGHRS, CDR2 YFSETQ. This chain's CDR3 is CASRDLAGSTDTQYF. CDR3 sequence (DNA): TGCGCCAGCAGGGACCTAGCGGGGAGCACAGATACGCAGTATTTT.

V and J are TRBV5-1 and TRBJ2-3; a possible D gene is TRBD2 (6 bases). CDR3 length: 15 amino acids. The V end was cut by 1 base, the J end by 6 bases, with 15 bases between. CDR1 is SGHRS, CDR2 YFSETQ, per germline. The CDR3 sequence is CASSLFAGRGDTQYF. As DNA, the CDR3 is TGCGCCAGCAGCTTGTTCGCAGGGCGGGGTGATACGCAGTATTTT.